Listed below are T cell receptor beta chains from one sample, sequenced in a study of technical replicates of blood from a handful of donors. Produced via immunoSEQ multiplex PCR; TCRdb's table is partial and in-frame only. The table includes 100,000 or so clones, 95% detected once. The sample comprised T cells isolated from PBMCs. The source is a human donor in good health. CDR3s include the opening cysteine and the closing phenylalanine or tryptophan. Fields, in order: CDR3 protein, CDR3 DNA, D gene, clone size, J gene, V gene. The D gene is left open where the match is weak. A clone size is listed for some rows: how often the clone was seen (once, few, many), or a class if it is expanded.

cdr3_aa: CASSLGLAISTDTQYF
cdr3_nt: TGTGCCAGCAGCTTGGGACTAGCCATCAGCACAGATACGCAGTATTTT
d_call: TRBD2
clone_size: .
j_call: TRBJ2-3
v_call: TRBV11-3

cdr3_aa: CASSQLLRGLPEAFF
cdr3_nt: TGCGCCAGCAGCCAACTATTAAGGGGTCTCCCCGAAGCTTTCTTT
d_call: .
clone_size: .
j_call: TRBJ1-1
v_call: TRBV4-1

cdr3_aa: CASSQVERGSYEQYF
cdr3_nt: TGCGCCAGCAGCCAAGTAGAGCGGGGCTCCTACGAGCAGTACTTC
d_call: TRBD2
clone_size: .
j_call: TRBJ2-7
v_call: TRBV4-1

cdr3_aa: CASSFGDWGETQYF
cdr3_nt: TGTGCCAGCAGCTTCGGGGACTGGGGGGAGACCCAGTACTTC
d_call: .
clone_size: .
j_call: TRBJ2-5
v_call: TRBV7-9

cdr3_aa: CASSKTTEASGVGETQYF
cdr3_nt: TGTGCCAGCAGCAAGACAACTGAGGCTAGCGGGGTAGGAGAGACCCAGTACTTC
d_call: .
clone_size: .
j_call: TRBJ2-5
v_call: TRBV21-1

cdr3_aa: CASRLDRGLNTGELFF
cdr3_nt: TGTGCCAGCAGACTGGACAGGGGGCTGAACACCGGGGAGCTGTTTTTT
d_call: TRBD1
clone_size: .
j_call: TRBJ2-2
v_call: TRBV27

cdr3_aa: CASSPRGGEQFF
cdr3_nt: TGTGCCAGCAGCCCAAGAGGAGGCGAGCAGTTCTTC
d_call: .
clone_size: once
j_call: TRBJ2-1
v_call: TRBV7-8

cdr3_aa: CASSEFQGSGYTF
cdr3_nt: TGCGCCAGCAGTGAGTTCCAGGGAAGTGGCTACACCTTC
d_call: .
clone_size: .
j_call: TRBJ1-2
v_call: TRBV10-1

cdr3_aa: CASSRRRAPVLF
cdr3_nt: TGTGCCAGCAGCCGAAGGCGGGCTCCCGTTCTTTTT
d_call: .
clone_size: .
j_call: TRBJ1-4
v_call: TRBV28

cdr3_aa: CASRLVVMNTEAFF
cdr3_nt: TGCGCCAGCCGGTTGGTAGTTATGAACACTGAAGCTTTCTTT
d_call: .
clone_size: .
j_call: TRBJ1-1
v_call: TRBV4-1

cdr3_aa: CASSPAEGNTEAFF
cdr3_nt: TGTGCCAGCTCACCAGCGGAGGGGAACACTGAAGCTTTCTTT
d_call: .
clone_size: once
j_call: TRBJ1-1
v_call: TRBV18

cdr3_aa: CASSLDRGSSEAFF
cdr3_nt: TGCGCCAGCAGCTTGGACAGGGGTAGCAGTGAAGCTTTCTTT
d_call: TRBD1
clone_size: .
j_call: TRBJ1-1
v_call: TRBV5-1

cdr3_aa: CASSPLSGRTTDTQYF
cdr3_nt: TGTGCCAGCAGCCCCCTTAGCGGGAGGACCACAGATACGCAGTATTTT
d_call: TRBD2
clone_size: .
j_call: TRBJ2-3
v_call: TRBV14

cdr3_aa: CASSSPQNTEAFF
cdr3_nt: TGTGCCAGCAGCTCCCCCCAAAACACTGAAGCTTTCTTT
d_call: .
clone_size: once
j_call: TRBJ1-1
v_call: TRBV7-9